These T cell receptor beta chains were read from a single sample in a study of OX40 agonist ivuxolimab in advanced cancers. Profiling relied on immunoSEQ multiplex PCR, and the TCRdb table lists in-frame clones only, not all of them. Of 65,000 to 90,000 clones listed, about nine tenths are singletons. The specimen was CD4+ or CD8+ T cells sorted from blood, collected in a trial of the OX40 agonist ivuxolimab. The receptors were gathered from an adult with an advanced solid tumor such as melanoma, head and neck, liver or kidney cancer. CDR3s include the opening cysteine and the closing phenylalanine or tryptophan. The D gene is left open where the match is weak. The size field is filled for only some rows; it gives once, few, many or a size class.

>-|-|TRBV27|TRBJ1-5
CASSFSRSNQPQHF
TGTGCCAGCAGTTTTTCCCGCAGCAATCAGCCCCAGCATTTT
>-|-|TRBV11-2|TRBJ2-7
CASSGGDYEQYF
TGTGCCAGCAGCGGGGGAGACTACGAGCAGTACTTC
>-|-|TRBV2|TRBJ2-7
CASSDPFTGRYEQYF
TGTGCCAGCAGTGACCCTTTCACAGGGCGCTACGAGCAGTACTTC
>-|once|TRBV19|TRBJ1-5
CASSMVRGTNSNQPQHF
TGTGCCAGTAGTATGGTCAGGGGAACGAATAGCAATCAGCCCCAGCATTTT
>TRBD2|once|TRBV11-1|TRBJ2-7
CASSNRRGVYEQYF
TGTGCCAGCTCCAACCGTCGGGGGGTCTACGAGCAGTACTTC
>-|-|TRBV12-5|TRBJ2-1
CASGLEGSYNEQFF
TGTGCTAGTGGTTTGGAAGGCTCCTACAATGAGCAGTTCTTC
>TRBD2|-|TRBV7-3|TRBJ2-7
CASSFGLAVNDEQYF
TGTGCCAGCAGCTTCGGACTAGCGGTGAACGACGAGCAGTACTTC
>-|-|TRBV25-1|TRBJ2-5
CASSESGFQETQYF
TGTGCCAGCAGTGAATCGGGGTTCCAAGAGACCCAGTACTTC
>-|-|TRBV5-1|TRBJ2-1
CASSPELISYNEQFF
TGCGCCAGCAGCCCAGAACTTATCTCCTACAATGAGCAGTTCTTC
>-|-|TRBV4-2|TRBJ1-5
CASSQAISSNQPQHF
TGTGCCAGCAGCCAAGCAATTTCTAGCAATCAGCCCCAGCATTTT
>-|once|TRBV7-9|TRBJ1-5
CASSLTGPQHF
TGTGCCAGCAGCTTAACTGGGCCCCAGCATTTT
>TRBD1|-|TRBV6-5|TRBJ1-6
CASSYDGTGDSPLHF
TGTGCCAGCAGTTACGACGGGACAGGGGATTCACCCCTCCACTTT
>-|-|TRBV18|TRBJ2-7
CASSSPGASYEQYF
TGTGCCAGCTCCAGTCCAGGCGCCTCCTACGAGCAGTACTTC
>-|-|TRBV9|TRBJ1-2
CASSVADGASYPYGYTF
TGTGCCAGCAGCGTAGCTGACGGGGCAAGTTACCCTTATGGCTACACCTTC
>TRBD1|once|TRBV2|TRBJ2-2
CASNIQGTNTGELFF
TGTGCCAGCAACATACAGGGGACCAACACCGGGGAGCTGTTTTTT
>-|-|TRBV7-8|TRBJ1-1
CASSFGPNTEAFF
TGTGCCAGCAGCTTTGGGCCGAACACTGAAGCTTTCTTT
>-|-|TRBV18|TRBJ2-7
CASSPTSSYEQYF
TGTGCCAGCTCACCGACGAGTTCCTACGAGCAGTACTTC
>TRBD2|-|TRBV5-4|TRBJ2-5
CASSPDVAGVMETQYF
TGTGCCAGCAGCCCCGACGTAGCGGGAGTAATGGAGACCCAGTACTTC